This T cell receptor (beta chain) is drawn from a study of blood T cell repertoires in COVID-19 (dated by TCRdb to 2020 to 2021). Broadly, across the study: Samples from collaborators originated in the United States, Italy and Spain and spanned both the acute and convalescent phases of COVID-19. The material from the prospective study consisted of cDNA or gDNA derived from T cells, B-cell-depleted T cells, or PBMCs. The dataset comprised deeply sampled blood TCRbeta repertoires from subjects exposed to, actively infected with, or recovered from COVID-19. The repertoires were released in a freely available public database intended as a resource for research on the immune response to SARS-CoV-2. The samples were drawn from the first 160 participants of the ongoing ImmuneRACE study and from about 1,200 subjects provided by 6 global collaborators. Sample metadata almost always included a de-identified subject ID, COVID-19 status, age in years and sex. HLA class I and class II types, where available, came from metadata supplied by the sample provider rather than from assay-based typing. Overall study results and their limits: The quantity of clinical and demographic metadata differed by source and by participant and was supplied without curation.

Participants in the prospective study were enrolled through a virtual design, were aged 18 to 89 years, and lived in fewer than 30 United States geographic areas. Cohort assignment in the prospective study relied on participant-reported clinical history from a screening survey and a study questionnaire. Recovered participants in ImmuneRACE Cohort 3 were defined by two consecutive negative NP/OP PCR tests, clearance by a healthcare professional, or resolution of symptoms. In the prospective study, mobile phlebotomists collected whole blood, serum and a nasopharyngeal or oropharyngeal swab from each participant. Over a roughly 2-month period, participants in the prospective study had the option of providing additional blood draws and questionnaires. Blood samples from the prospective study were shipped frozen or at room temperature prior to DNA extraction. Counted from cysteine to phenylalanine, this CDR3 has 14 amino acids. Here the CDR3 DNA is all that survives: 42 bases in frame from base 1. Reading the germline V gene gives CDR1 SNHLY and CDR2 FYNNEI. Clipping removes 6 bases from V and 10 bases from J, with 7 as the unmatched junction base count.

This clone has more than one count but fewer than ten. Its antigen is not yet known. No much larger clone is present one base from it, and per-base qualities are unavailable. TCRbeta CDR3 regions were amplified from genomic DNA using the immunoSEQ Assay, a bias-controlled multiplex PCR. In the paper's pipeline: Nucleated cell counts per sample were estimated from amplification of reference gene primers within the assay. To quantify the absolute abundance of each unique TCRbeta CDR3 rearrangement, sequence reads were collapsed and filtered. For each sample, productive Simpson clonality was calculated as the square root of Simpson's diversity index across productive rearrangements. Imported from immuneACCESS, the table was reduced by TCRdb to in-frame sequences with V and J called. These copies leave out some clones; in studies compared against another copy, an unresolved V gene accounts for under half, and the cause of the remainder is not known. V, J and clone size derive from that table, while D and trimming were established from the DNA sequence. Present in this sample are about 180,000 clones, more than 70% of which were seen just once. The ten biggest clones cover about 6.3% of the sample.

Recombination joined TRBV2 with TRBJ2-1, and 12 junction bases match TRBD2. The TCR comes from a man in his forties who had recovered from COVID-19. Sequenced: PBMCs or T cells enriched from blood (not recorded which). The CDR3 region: CASRLLAGGGEQFF. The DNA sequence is TGTGCCAGCAGGCTACTAGCGGGGGGAGGGGAGCAGTTCTTC.